The clone carrying this TCR beta chain was detected only a few times. The data are from a study of T cells in Graves' hyperthyroidism and ophthalmopathy. TCR beta CDR3 regions were amplified from RNA. First-round RT-PCR with HTBI primers amplified the TCR CDR3 region. From the multiplex PCR reads, TCRdb called clonotypes with MiXCR, one entry per CDR3 protein. In the table there are around 180,000 distinct CDR3 sequences, 17% of which are singletons. The CDR3 runs to 16 residues. Trimming shortened V by 3 bases and J by 6 bases, and 21 bases separated the two germline ends. Per the germline V gene, CDR1 is SGHNT and CDR2 is YYREEE (reference sequence).

Sequencing input: blood. This chain joins TRBV5-4 and TRBJ2-5, with D unclear. The receptor was isolated from a woman aged 50 to 65 with Graves' hyperthyroidism. DNA of the CDR3: TGTGCCAGCAGCTACGGATTGGACGGATCAATGCAGACCCAGTACTTC. Encoded protein: CASSYGLDGSMQTQYF.